This TCR beta chain is drawn from a study of OX40 agonist ivuxolimab in advanced cancers. Study in general: Partial response was recorded in three patients: one hepatocellular carcinoma and two cutaneous melanoma cases. Study outcomes and limitations: CD8+ T cells (on average) carried more expanded clones than CD4+ T cells.

Clones were sequenced by immunoSEQ multiplex PCR, and TCRdb holds only the in-frame ones, with some missing. The sample yields some 28,000 clones, about nine tenths seen once. This CDR3 is built from 15 residues. Losses at the gene ends were 1 base for V and 5 bases for J; bases not matched to a gene: 3. The germline gives CDR1 SGHTA, CDR2 FQGNSA. Autoimmune disease history or systemic immunosuppression led to patients being barred. Samples were taken at baseline and on day 1 of cycles 4 and 7. This clone was counted a single time. As yet, its antigen is unknown. This clonotype was sampled from an adult with an advanced solid tumor such as melanoma, head and neck, liver or kidney cancer. V gene TRBV7-2 combines with J gene TRBJ2-1, with 9 bases identical to TRBD1. The specimen comprised CD4+ or CD8+ T cells sorted from blood, sampled in a trial of the OX40 agonist ivuxolimab. CDR3 region: CASSLDRGPNNEQFF. The CDR3 DNA reads as TGTGCCAGCAGCTTAGACAGGGGGCCCAACAATGAGCAGTTCTTC.